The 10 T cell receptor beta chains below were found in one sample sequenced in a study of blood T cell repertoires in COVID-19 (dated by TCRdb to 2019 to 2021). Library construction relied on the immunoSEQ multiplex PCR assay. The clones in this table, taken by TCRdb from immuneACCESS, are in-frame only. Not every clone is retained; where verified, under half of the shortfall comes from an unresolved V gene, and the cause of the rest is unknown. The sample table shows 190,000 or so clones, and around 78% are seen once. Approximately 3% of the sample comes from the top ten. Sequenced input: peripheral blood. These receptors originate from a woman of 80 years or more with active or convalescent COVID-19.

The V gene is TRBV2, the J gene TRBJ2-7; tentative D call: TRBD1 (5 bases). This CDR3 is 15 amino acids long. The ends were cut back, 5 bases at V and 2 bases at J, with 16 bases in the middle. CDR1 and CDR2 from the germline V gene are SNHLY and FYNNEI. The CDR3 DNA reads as TGTGCCAGCAGTACCCTGCCAGGGCCTACCTACGAGCAGTACTTC. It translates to CASSTLPGPTYEQYF.

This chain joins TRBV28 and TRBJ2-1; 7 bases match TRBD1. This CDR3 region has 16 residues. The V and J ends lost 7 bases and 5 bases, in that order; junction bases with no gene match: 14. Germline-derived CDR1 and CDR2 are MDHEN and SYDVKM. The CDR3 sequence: CASTVIGTDRDNEQFF. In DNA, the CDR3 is TGTGCCAGCACGGTCATAGGGACAGATCGAGACAATGAGCAGTTCTTC.

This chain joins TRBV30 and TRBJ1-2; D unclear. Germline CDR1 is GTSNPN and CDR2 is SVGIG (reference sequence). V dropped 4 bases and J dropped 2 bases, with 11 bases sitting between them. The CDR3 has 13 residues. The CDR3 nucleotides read TGTGCCTGGAATATCTATCCCAACTATGGCTACACCTTC. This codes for CAWNIYPNYGYTF.

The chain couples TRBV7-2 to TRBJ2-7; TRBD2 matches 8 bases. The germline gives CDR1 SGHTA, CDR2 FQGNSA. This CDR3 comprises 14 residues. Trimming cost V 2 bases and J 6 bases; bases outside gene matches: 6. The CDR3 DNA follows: TGTGCCAGCAGCTTACCGGCGGGGGGTCGCGAGCAGTACTTC. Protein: CASSLPAGGREQYF. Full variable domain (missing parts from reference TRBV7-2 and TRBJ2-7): GAGVSQSPSNKVTEKGKDVELRCDPISGHTALYWYRQSLGQGLEFLIYFQGNSAPDKSGLPSDRFSAERTGGSVSTLTIQRTQQEDSAVYLCASSLPAGGREQYFGPGTRLTVT.

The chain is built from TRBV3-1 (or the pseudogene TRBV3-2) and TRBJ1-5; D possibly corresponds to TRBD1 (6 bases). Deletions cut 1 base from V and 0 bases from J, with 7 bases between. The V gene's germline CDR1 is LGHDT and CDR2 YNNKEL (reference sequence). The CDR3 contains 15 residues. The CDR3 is CASSQGTASNQPQHF. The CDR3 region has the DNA TGTGCCAGCAGCCAAGGGACAGCTAGCAATCAGCCCCAGCATTTT.

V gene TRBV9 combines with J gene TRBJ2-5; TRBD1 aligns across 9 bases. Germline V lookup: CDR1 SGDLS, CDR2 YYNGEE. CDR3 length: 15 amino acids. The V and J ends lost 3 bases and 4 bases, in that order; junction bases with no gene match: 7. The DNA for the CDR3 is TGTGCCAGCAGCGGCCGGGACAGGGTAATAGAGACCCAGTACTTC. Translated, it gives CASSGRDRVIETQYF.

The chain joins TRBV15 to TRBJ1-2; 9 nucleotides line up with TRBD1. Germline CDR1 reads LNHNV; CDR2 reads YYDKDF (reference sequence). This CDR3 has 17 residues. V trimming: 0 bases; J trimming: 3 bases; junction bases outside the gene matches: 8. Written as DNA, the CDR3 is TGTGCCACCAGCAGAGACCAGCGTTGGACAGGGGACTATGGCTACACCTTC. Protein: CATSRDQRWTGDYGYTF.

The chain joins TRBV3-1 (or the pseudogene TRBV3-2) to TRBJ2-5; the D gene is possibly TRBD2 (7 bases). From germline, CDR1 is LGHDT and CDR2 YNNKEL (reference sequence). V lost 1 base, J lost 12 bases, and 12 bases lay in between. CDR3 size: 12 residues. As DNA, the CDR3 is TGTGCCAGCAGCCAAGGGGGGGGCGCAAAGTACTTC. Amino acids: CASSQGGGAKYF.

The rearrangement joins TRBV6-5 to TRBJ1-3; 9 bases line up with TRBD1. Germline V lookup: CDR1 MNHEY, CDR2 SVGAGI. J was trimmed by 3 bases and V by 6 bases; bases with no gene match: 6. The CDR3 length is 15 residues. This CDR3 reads CASRGTGGGGNTIYF. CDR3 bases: TGTGCCAGCAGGGGTACAGGGGGCGGTGGAAACACCATATATTTT.

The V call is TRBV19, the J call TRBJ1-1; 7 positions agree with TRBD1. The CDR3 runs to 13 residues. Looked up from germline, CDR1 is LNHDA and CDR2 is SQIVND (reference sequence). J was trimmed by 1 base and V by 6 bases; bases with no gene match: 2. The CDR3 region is CASSRDRNTEAFF. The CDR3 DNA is TGTGCCAGTAGCCGGGACAGGAACACTGAAGCTTTCTTT. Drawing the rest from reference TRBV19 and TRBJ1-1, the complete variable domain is DGGITQSPKYLFRKEGQNVTLSCEQNLNHDAMYWYRQDPGQGLRLIYYSQIVNDFQKGDIAEGYSVSREKKESFPLTVTSAQKNPTAFYLCASSRDRNTEAFFGQGTRLTVV.